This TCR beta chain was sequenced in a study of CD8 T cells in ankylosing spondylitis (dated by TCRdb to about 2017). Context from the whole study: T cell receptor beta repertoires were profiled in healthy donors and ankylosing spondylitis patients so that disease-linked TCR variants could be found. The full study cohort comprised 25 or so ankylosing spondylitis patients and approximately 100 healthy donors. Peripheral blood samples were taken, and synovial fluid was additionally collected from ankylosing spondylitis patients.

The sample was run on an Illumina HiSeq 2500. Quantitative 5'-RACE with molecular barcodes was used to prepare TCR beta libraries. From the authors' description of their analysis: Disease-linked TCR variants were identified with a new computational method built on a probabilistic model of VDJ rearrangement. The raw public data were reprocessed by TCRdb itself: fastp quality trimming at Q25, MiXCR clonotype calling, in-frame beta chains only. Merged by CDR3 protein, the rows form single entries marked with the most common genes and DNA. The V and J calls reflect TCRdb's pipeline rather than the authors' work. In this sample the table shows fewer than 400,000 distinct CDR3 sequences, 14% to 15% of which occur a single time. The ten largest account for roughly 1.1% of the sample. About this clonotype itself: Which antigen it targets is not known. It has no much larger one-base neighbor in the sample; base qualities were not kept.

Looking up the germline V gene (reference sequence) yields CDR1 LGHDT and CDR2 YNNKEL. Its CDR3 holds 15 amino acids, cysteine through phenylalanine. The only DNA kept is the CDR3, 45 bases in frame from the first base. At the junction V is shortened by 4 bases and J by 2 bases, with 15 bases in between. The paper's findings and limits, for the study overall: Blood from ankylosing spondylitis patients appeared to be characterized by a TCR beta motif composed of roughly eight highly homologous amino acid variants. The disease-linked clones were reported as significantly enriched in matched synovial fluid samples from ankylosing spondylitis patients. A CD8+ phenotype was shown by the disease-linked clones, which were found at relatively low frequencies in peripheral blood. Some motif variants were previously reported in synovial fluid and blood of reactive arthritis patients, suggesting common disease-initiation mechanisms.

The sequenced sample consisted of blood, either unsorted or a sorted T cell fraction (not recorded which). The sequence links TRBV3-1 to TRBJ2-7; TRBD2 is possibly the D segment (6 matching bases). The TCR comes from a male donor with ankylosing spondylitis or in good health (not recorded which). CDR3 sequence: CASSPQGLNTYEQYF. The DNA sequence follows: TGTGCCAGCAGCCCCCAGGGACTTAATACCTACGAGCAGTACTTC.